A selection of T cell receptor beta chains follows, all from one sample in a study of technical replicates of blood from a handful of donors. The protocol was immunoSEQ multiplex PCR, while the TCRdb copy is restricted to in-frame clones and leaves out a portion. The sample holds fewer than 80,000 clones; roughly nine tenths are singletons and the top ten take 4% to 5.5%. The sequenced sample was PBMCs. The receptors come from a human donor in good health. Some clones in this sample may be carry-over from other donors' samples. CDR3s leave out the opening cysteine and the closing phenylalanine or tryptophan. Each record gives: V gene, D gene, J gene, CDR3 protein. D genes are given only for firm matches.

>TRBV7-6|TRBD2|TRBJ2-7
ASSLVSASGGAPYEQY
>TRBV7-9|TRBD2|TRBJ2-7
ASSPGRVEQY
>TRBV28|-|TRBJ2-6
ASSPHNSGANVLT
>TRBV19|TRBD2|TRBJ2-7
ASREAGGDYEQY
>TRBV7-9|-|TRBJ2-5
ASSGRGPITETQY
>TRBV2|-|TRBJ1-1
ASSGDFPNTEAF
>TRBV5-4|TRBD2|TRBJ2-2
ASSPAGVASGTGELF
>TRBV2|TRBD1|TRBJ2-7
ASNRDRSLIYEQY
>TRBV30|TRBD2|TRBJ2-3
AWGTSGMQY
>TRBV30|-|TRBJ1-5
AWTRAGGYSNQPQH
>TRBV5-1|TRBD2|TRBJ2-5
ASSLGGAGGQETQY
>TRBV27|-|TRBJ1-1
ASSFGLRANTEAF
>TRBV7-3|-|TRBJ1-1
ASSLNGGITEAF
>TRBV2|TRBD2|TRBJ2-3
ASSVVGLAATDTQY
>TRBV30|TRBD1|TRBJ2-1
AWSPYYRDSHNEQF
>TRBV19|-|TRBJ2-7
ASILGWGDGYGQY
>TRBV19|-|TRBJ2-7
ASSDSYSYEQY
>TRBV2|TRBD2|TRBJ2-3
ASRSGGGRADTQY
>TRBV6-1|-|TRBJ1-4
ASDHGSINEKLF
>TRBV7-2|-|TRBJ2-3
ASSLGTGLGRRGTDTQY
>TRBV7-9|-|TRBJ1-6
ASSSSDSPLH
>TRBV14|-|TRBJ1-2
ASSQVAGPYGYT
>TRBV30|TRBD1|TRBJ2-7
AWSNHRGRAEQY
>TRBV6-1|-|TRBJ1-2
ASSERGGIYGYT
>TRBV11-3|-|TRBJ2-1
ASSLDTGSSYNEQF
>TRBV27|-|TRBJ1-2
ASSLSYDYGYT
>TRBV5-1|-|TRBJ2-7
ASASTGSYEQY
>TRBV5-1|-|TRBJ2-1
ASSSGTFLGAEEF
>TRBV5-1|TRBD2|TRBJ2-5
ASSLVAGVETQY
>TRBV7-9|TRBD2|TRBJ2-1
ASSLGASGAYNEQF
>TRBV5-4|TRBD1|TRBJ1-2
ASSSQTGTYGYT
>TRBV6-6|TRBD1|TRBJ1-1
ASSSSDRGQVEAF